The clone carrying this T cell receptor (beta chain) was counted ten times or more. The target antigen is unknown. Researchers prepared the TCRbeta library using unique molecular identifiers, the study reports. TCRdb reprocessed the PCR reads via MiXCR and lists one record per CDR3 protein. This table holds 70,000 or so distinct CDR3 sequences, roughly a tenth found once. The CDR3 is 14 amino acids. CDR1 is SGHKS, CDR2 YYEKEE, per germline (reference sequence). Deletions cut 4 bases from V and 3 bases from J, with 14 bases between. The data derive from a study of T-cell reconstitution after alpha-beta-depleted transplantation in children. Study-level results: Surviving recipient cells, namely T cells and thymic progenitors, were the source of high day-60 TCRbeta diversity in some patients. There were reportedly several hundred expanded graft clones from which alpha-beta T cells came about two months after transplant. Diversity and T-cell counts at one year after transplant derived mostly from new T cells.

The V call is TRBV5-5, the J call TRBJ2-7; D perhaps matches TRBD2 (5 bases). The sample consisted of PBMCs, taken before TCRalphabeta/CD19-depleted stem cell transplant. This receptor was taken from a boy aged 5-17 years with acute myeloid leukemia, due to receive a stem cell transplant. The DNA for the CDR3 is TGTGCCAGCAGCAGGTCCGGGATTTACTACGAGCAGTACTTC. Translating it yields CASSRSGIYYEQYF.